The next 29 T cell receptor beta chains were all read from a single sample in a study of T cells in Graves' hyperthyroidism and ophthalmopathy. From RNA transcripts, TCR beta CDR3 regions were amplified. In the first-round RT-PCR of the TCR CDR3, the HTBI primer set was used. TCRdb reprocessed the multiplex PCR reads via MiXCR and lists one record per CDR3 protein. This repertoire shows some 620,000 distinct CDR3 sequences, about 17% found once; its top ten account for about 3.8%. Sequencing used blood. The receptors originated from a woman aged 25 to 45 with Graves' hyperthyroidism.

This clonotype has ten or more counts. The chain joins TRBV20-1 to TRBJ1-1, with TRBD1 as a possible D gene (6 bases). Trimming cost V 3 bases and J 0 bases, with 14 bases left between them. The V gene's germline CDR1 is DFQATT and CDR2 SNEGSKA (reference sequence). The length of the CDR3 is 15 residues. The CDR3 DNA sequence: TGCAGTGCTAGGGATTTTGACAGGTTGAACACTGAAGCTTTCTTT. Its translation: CSARDFDRLNTEAFF.

This clonotype appeared many times. The J gene is TRBJ2-4, the V gene TRBV18; TRBD2 aligns across 8 bases. Looked up from germline, CDR1 is KGHSH and CDR2 is LQKENI. V shed 3 bases, J shed 7 bases, and the junction held 5 bases outside the gene matches. The CDR3 covers 14 residues. CDR3 loop: CASSPQRESNIQYF. DNA for the CDR3: TGTGCCAGCTCACCCCAGCGGGAGAGTAACATTCAGTACTTC. Variable domain in full (rest from reference TRBV18 and TRBJ2-4): NAGVMQNPRHLVRRRGQEARLRCSPMKGHSHVYWYRQLPEEGLKFMVYLQKENIIDESGMPKERFSAEFPKEGPSILRIQQVVRGDSAAYFCASSPQRESNIQYFGAGTRLSVL.

The chain links TRBV20-1 to TRBJ2-7; 7 nucleotides align to TRBD2. Germline CDR1 and CDR2: DFQATT and SNEGSKA (reference sequence). The CDR3 contains 13 residues. Trimming cost V 3 bases and J 3 bases; bases outside gene matches: 5. CDR3 sequence reads: CSASTGRLYEQYF. In DNA form, the CDR3 reads TGCAGTGCTAGTACCGGGAGGCTCTACGAGCAGTACTTC.

This clonotype was detected many times. The rearrangement uses TRBV27 and TRBJ2-1; D is uncertain. This CDR3 contains 13 residues. With 3 bases removed from V and 7 bases from J, the gap between germline ends came to 10 bases. Germline lookup yields CDR1 MNHEY and CDR2 SMNVEV (reference sequence). The CDR3: CASSFSQWNEQFF. The DNA of the CDR3 is TGTGCCAGCAGTTTCAGTCAGTGGAATGAGCAGTTCTTC.

This clonotype was detected a few times. The V gene is TRBV28, the J gene TRBJ1-5; tentative D call: TRBD1 (5 bases). The V end lost 4 bases, the J end lost 5 bases, and 12 bases lay between the germline ends. This CDR3 spans 14 amino acids. CDR1 is MDHEN, CDR2 SYDVKM, per germline. CDR3 in amino acids: CASSSGAAYQPQHF. In DNA, the CDR3 is TGTGCCAGCAGTTCCGGGGCCGCCTATCAGCCCCAGCATTTT.

In its sample, this clonotype was seen a few times. The chain has TRBV6-1 and TRBJ2-1; 8 bases map to TRBD2. The CDR3 extends over 18 amino acids. CDR1 is MNHNS, CDR2 SASEGT, per germline. Trimming took 2 bases from V and 4 from J; bases not matched to a gene: 13. The CDR3 DNA is TGTGCCAGCAGTGAAAGCCGTCTGCGAGCGGGGGTTTACAATGAGCAGTTCTTC. Its protein is CASSESRLRAGVYNEQFF.

The genes are TRBV5-6 and TRBJ2-2; D uncertain. The germline V gene encodes CDR1 SGHDT and CDR2 YYEEEE. V shed 2 bases and J shed 1 base, with 12 bases lying between them. The CDR3 contains 16 residues. CDR3 DNA sequence: TGTGCCAGCAGCTTTGTCTGGTCAGAGAACACCGGGGAGCTGTTTTTT. It translates to CASSFVWSENTGELFF.

This clonotype was counted ten times or more. The chain carries TRBV15 and TRBJ1-5; D gene uncertain. The germline gives CDR1 LNHNV, CDR2 YYDKDF (reference sequence). With 3 bases removed from V and 1 base from J, the gap between germline ends came to 4 bases. The CDR3 runs 13 residues. In DNA, the CDR3 is TGTGCCACCAGCAGCCTCAGCAATCAGCCCCAGCATTTT. This gives the protein CATSSLSNQPQHF.

The chain recombines TRBV9 with TRBJ2-7, with D uncertain. The V end was cut by 4 bases, the J end by 4 bases, with 15 bases between. The length of the CDR3 is 14 residues. Germline V gives CDR1 SGDLS, CDR2 YYNGEE. The CDR3: CASSQDLYDYEQYF. The CDR3 nucleotides read TGTGCCAGCAGCCAGGACCTCTACGATTACGAGCAGTACTTC. The full variable domain, completed using reference TRBV9 and TRBJ2-7, is DSGVTQTPKHLITATGQRVTLRCSPRSGDLSVYWYQQSLDQGLQFLIQYYNGEERAKGNILERFSAQQFPDLHSELNLSSLELGDSALYFCASSQDLYDYEQYFGPGTRLTVT.

This clonotype has ten or more counts. This rearrangement joins TRBV3-1 to TRBJ1-1; maybe TRBD1 (5 bases). CDR1 is LGHDT, CDR2 YNNKEL, per germline (reference sequence). V shed 1 base and J shed 0 bases, with 9 bases lying between them. The CDR3 has 15 residues. The CDR3: CASSQVGRVNTEAFF. The CDR3 bases are TGTGCCAGCAGCCAAGTCGGCAGGGTGAACACTGAAGCTTTCTTT.

The DNA of the CDR3 is TGTGCCAGCAGATCGACAGGGTATGGTTCACCCCTCCACTTT. Amino acids: CASRSTGYGSPLHF. The chain joins TRBV12-3 or TRBV12-4 to TRBJ1-6; 7 positions match TRBD1. Trimming at V came to 6 bases and at J to 9 bases, leaving 8 bases not matched to a gene. This CDR3 region has 14 residues.

The chain combines TRBV5-6 with TRBJ2-7; 9 nucleotides match TRBD1. Germline-derived CDR1 and CDR2 are SGHDT and YYEEEE. With V trimmed by 3 bases and J by 6 bases, 4 bases remained unmatched. The CDR3 spans 13 residues. The DNA of the CDR3 is TGTGCCAGCAGCTCCGGGACAGGGACCGAGCAGTACTTC. It translates to CASSSGTGTEQYF.

This clonotype appeared a few times. The V call is TRBV30, the J call TRBJ1-4; TRBD1 aligns across 9 bases. V dropped 7 bases and J dropped 7; count of bases not matched to a gene: 4. This CDR3 is built from 12 residues. Germline CDR1 reads GTSNPN; CDR2 reads SVGIG (reference sequence). This CDR3 is CASGQGREKLFF. CDR3 sequence (DNA): TGTGCCTCGGGACAGGGACGTGAAAAACTGTTTTTT.

This clonotype was observed many times. The chain uses TRBV3-1 and TRBJ2-2; perhaps TRBD2 as D (5 bases). V lost 6 bases and J 4 bases, leaving 12 bases between the germline ends. The CDR3 runs to 14 residues. CDR1 LGHDT and CDR2 YNNKEL come from the germline V gene (reference sequence). The CDR3 protein is CASSQDWGTGELFF. DNA of the CDR3: TGTGCCAGCAGTCAGGACTGGGGCACCGGGGAGCTGTTTTTT.

This clonotype was found once. The chain links TRBV27 to TRBJ2-7, with 11 bases aligning to TRBD1. This CDR3 comprises 15 residues. Germline CDR1 and CDR2: MNHEY and SMNVEV (reference sequence). The ends lost 2 bases at V and 4 bases at J; junction bases unmatched: 4. CDR3 nucleotides: TGTGCCAGCAGTTTAGCCGGGGACAGGGGGTACGAGCAGTACTTC. Protein: CASSLAGDRGYEQYF.

This clonotype was counted once. Just one base apart from a much larger clone, this may be a read error. The chain is built from TRBV27 and TRBJ2-2, with 13 bases identical to TRBD2. The CDR3 has 18 amino acids. After removal of 5 bases from V and 5 bases from J, the junction contained 11 bases not matched to a gene. Germline values: CDR1 MNHEY, CDR2 SMNVEV (reference sequence). CDR3 amino acids: CASSDPGLAGVRTGELFF. The CDR3 DNA follows: TGTGCCAGCAGTGACCCAGGACTAGCGGGAGTTCGAACCGGGGAGCTGTTTTTT.

Only a few counts were recorded for this clonotype. This chain connects TRBV24-1 to TRBJ2-3; 8 nucleotides align to TRBD2. CDR1 is KGHDR, CDR2 SFDVKD, per germline. The CDR3 runs 16 residues. Trimming at V came to 3 bases and at J to 3 bases, leaving 7 bases not matched to a gene. The DNA for the CDR3 is TGTGCCACCAGTGATCCGGACAGCGGGAGTACAGATACGCAGTATTTT. Translation: CATSDPDSGSTDTQYF.

The rearrangement joins TRBV4-3 to TRBJ2-1; TRBD2 agrees at 8 bases. The CDR3 contains 17 residues. Germline-derived CDR1 and CDR2 are LGHNA and YSLEER. V shed 3 bases and J 8 bases; nucleotides not matched to a gene: 15. CDR3 nucleotide sequence: TGCGCCAGCAGCCAGGACCCAGCGGGAGTGGGGCCAGATGAGCAGTTCTTC. It translates to CASSQDPAGVGPDEQFF.

V gene TRBV29-1 combines with J gene TRBJ2-7; D may be TRBD2 (6 bases). V dropped 8 bases and J dropped 4 bases, with 12 bases sitting between them. CDR3 length: 11 amino acids. CDR1 is SQVTM, CDR2 ANQGSEA, per germline. The CDR3 loop reads CSPGDSYEQYF. Here the CDR3 DNA reads TGCAGCCCGGGGGACTCTTACGAGCAGTACTTC.

At least ten counts were recorded for this clonotype. This chain links TRBV6-1 with TRBJ1-1, with D possibly matching TRBD1 (5 bases). The germline V gene has CDR1 MNHNS and CDR2 SASEGT. Trimming shortened V by 8 bases and J by 11 bases, and 33 bases separated the two germline ends. The CDR3 is 17 amino acids. As DNA, the CDR3 is TGTGCCAGCCGAAAACGGCAGGAGCAAGCGCAGGCAGGGTCGGCTTTCTTT. As protein: CASRKRQEQAQAGSAFF.

This chain uses TRBV2 with TRBJ2-3; no reliable D call. V was shortened by 3 bases and J by 1 base, with 14 bases between the two germline ends. Germline lookup yields CDR1 SNHLY and CDR2 FYNNEI. The CDR3 spans 16 residues. The CDR3 loop is CASSDGRTPRTDTQYF. Written as DNA, the CDR3 is TGTGCCAGCAGTGATGGCAGAACCCCGCGCACAGATACGCAGTATTTT.

With respect to this clonotype: A read error is possible here, since a much larger clone lies one base away. The chain recombines TRBV6-2 or TRBV6-3 with TRBJ2-2; D remains unclear. The CDR3 is 17 residues long. CDR1 and CDR2 from the germline V gene are MNHEY and SVGEGT. V shed 6 bases and J shed 1 base, with 18 bases lying between them. The CDR3 sequence: CASSLPPTARNTGELFF. CDR3 sequence (DNA): TGTGCCAGCAGCTTACCGCCAACGGCAAGGAACACCGGGGAGCTGTTTTTT.

This clonotype has just a few counts. Just one base apart from a much larger clone, this may be a read error. The gene calls are TRBV28 and TRBJ1-2; TRBD1 matches 7 bases. V lost 4 bases and J lost 0; bases outside the gene matches: 17. The V gene's germline CDR1 is MDHEN and CDR2 SYDVKM. The CDR3 is 19 residues long. The CDR3 is CASSSASLGTEGPNYGYTF. CDR3 bases: TGTGCCAGCAGTTCTGCCTCTCTCGGGACAGAGGGCCCTAACTATGGCTACACCTTC.

The table lists this clonotype with a few counts. V is TRBV24-1 and J is TRBJ1-5, with a possible D match to TRBD1 (5 bases). V was shortened by 1 base and J by 5 bases, with 11 bases between the two germline ends. The germline V gene encodes CDR1 KGHDR and CDR2 SFDVKD. The CDR3 covers 15 residues. The DNA for the CDR3 is TGTGCCACCAGTGATTTTGGGGGATCGGATCAGCCCCAGCATTTT. This encodes CATSDFGGSDQPQHF.

The chain carries TRBV12-3 or TRBV12-4 and TRBJ1-6; D might be TRBD1 (5 bases). The V end lost 6 bases, the J end lost 7 bases, and 10 bases lay between the germline ends. The CDR3 is 13 residues long. CDR3 sequence (DNA): TGTGCCAGCAGCGCAGGGAGCAATTCACCCCTCCACTTT. As protein: CASSAGSNSPLHF.

This clonotype occurred a few times. The chain links TRBV24-1 to TRBJ2-3, with D maybe TRBD2 (5 bases). CDR1 KGHDR and CDR2 SFDVKD come from the germline V gene. Trimming removed 3 bases at V and 1 base at J, with 13 bases between. This CDR3 comprises 16 residues. The CDR3 DNA reads TGTGCCACCAGTGATCCAGCGGCCGGTGGCACAGATACGCAGTATTTT. Residues: CATSDPAAGGTDTQYF.

This clonotype was picked up a small number of times. The J gene is TRBJ2-7, the V gene TRBV6-5; no reliable D call. Germline V gives CDR1 MNHEY, CDR2 SVGAGI. Trimming shortened V by 0 bases and J by 2 bases, and 11 bases separated the two germline ends. This CDR3 spans 15 amino acids. CDR3 in DNA: TGTGCCAGCAGTTACTCGGCCTGGGGTACCTACGAGCAGTACTTC. Translating gives CASSYSAWGTYEQYF.

This clonotype was counted a few times. The chain links TRBV12-3 or TRBV12-4 to TRBJ1-1; D possibly corresponds to TRBD1 (6 bases). CDR3 length: 15 residues. The germline V and J ends were trimmed by 3 bases and 4 bases, with 15 bases remaining between them. CDR3 sequence: CASSFYRGMGTEAFF. The CDR3 DNA reads TGTGCCAGCAGTTTTTATAGGGGGATGGGCACTGAAGCTTTCTTT.

This clonotype was counted between two and nine times. The chain uses TRBV20-1 and TRBJ2-5; TRBD2 agrees at 15 bases. Unmatched junction bases numbered 5, after V lost 5 bases and J lost 4 bases. CDR3 length equals 15 residues. Germline V lookup: CDR1 DFQATT, CDR2 SNEGSKA (reference sequence). The CDR3 DNA sequence: TGCAGTGCTCGGACTAGCGGGAGGGCGGGAGAGACCCAGTACTTC. It translates to CSARTSGRAGETQYF.